This TCR beta chain is from a study of cytomegalovirus exposure and HLA in healthy donors. Study-wide results and limits: Some TCR beta chains (approximately 180 of them) were listed as cytomegalovirus-associated. It was only CMV serostatus that was available as immune exposure information. In an earlier analysis, productive rearrangement rates for most beta V segments clustered near 87% or 30%. HLA allele associations emerged for around 16,000 TCR beta sequences in a later analysis, at 0.05 false discovery rate.

Of note for this clone: Antigen unknown.

V lost 3 bases to trimming and J lost 1 base; unmatched junction nucleotides: 11. The CDR3 has 18 amino acids. Germline V gene sequence: CDR1 SGDLS, CDR2 YYNGEE. 13 Jbeta primers and 60 Vbeta primers were used for the PCR. Profiled with immunoSEQ multiplex PCR; TCRdb holds only in-frame clones, not every one. The table lists around 150,000 clones. The chain recombines TRBV9 with TRBJ2-2; TRBD2 aligns across 8 bases. The sequenced sample was PBMCs. The TCR comes from a man aged 25-45 years in good health and CMV-seronegative. The CDR3 region is CASSEGVTSGGNTGELFF. CDR3 DNA: TGTGCCAGCAGCGAGGGGGTAACGAGCGGGGGGAACACCGGGGAGCTGTTTTTT.